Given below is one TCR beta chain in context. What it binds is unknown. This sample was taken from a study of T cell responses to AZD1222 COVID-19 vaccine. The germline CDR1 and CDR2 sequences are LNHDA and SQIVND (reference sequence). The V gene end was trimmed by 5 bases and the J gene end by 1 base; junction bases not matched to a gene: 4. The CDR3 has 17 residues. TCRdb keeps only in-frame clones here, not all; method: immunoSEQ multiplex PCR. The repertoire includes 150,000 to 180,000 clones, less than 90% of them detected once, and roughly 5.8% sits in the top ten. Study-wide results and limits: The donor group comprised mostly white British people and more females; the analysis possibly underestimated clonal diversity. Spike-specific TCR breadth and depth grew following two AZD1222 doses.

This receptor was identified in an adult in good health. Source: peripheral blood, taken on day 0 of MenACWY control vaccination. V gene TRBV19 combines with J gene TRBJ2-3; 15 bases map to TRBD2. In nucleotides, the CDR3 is TGTGCCAGTAGTCGGACTAGCGGGGGGGCCGGCACAGATACGCAGTATTTT. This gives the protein CASSRTSGGAGTDTQYF.